A single count supports the clone carrying this T cell receptor beta chain. Antigen: not known. The data belong to a study of cytomegalovirus exposure and HLA in healthy donors. On the study more broadly: Early on, a data release was issued that held approximately 78 million unique TCRs from HLA-typed donors.

The PCR used 60 Vbeta and 13 Jbeta primers. Assay: immunoSEQ multiplex PCR; the TCRdb copy retains only in-frame clones and omits some. The data hold around 200,000 clones, with 60% to 85% observed a single time. Study-wide results and caveats: TCR beta sequences reportedly predicted most subjects' HLA-A and HLA-B alleles accurately. In a later analysis, compared with equally common non-associated chains, HLA-associated beta chains were more expanded.

Germline V gene sequence: CDR1 KGHSH, CDR2 LQKENI. CDR3 length: 14 amino acids. Unmatched junction bases numbered 3, after V lost 4 bases and J lost 1 base. This sequence was found in a woman younger than 30 in good health and CMV-seronegative. Sequenced input: PBMCs. This rearrangement joins TRBV18 to TRBJ1-1; 7 bases are a match to TRBD1. CDR3 region: CASSLGQSNTEAFF. The CDR3 DNA sequence: TGTGCCAGCTCACTGGGACAGTCGAACACTGAAGCTTTCTTT.